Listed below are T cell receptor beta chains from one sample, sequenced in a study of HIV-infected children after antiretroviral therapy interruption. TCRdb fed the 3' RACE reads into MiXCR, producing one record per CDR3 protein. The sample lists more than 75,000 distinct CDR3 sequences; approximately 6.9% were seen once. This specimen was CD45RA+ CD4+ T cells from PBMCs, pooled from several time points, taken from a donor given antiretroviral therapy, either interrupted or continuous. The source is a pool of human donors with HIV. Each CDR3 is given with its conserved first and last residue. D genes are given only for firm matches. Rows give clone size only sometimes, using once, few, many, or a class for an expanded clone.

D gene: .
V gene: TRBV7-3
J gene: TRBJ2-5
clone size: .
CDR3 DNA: TGTGCCAGCAGCTCTGGGCCACAAGAGACCCAGTACTTC
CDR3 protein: CASSSGPQETQYF

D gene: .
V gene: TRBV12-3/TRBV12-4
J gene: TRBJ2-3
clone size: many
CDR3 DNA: TGTGCCAGCAGTTTAATGGTAAACGCAGATACGCAGTATTTT
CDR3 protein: CASSLMVNADTQYF

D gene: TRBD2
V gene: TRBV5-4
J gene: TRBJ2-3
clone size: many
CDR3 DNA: TGTGCCAGCAGCTTGGGACTAGCGGGGGGAGATACGCAGTATTTT
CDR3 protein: CASSLGLAGGDTQYF

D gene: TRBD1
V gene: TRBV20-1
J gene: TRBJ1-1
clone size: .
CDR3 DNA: TGCAGCGTAACAGGGGGTGGGACGAACACTGAAGCTTTCTTT
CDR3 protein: CSVTGGGTNTEAFF

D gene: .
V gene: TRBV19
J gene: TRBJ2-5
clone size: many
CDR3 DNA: TGTGCCAGTAGTATAGATGGGTTATTGGAGACCCAGTACTTC
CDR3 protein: CASSIDGLLETQYF

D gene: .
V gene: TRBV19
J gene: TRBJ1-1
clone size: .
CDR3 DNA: TGTGCCAGTAGTATAAAGGGTAGGAGTGAAGCTTTCTTT
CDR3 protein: CASSIKGRSEAFF

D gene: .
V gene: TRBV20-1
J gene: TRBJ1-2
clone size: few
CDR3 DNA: TGCAGTGCTAGACACCGGAGGGGCTACACCTTC
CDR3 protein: CSARHRRGYTF

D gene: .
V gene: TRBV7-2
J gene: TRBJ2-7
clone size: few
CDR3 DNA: TGTGCCAGCAGCTTAGTGCCGGACAGTTCCTACGAGCAGTACTTC
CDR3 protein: CASSLVPDSSYEQYF

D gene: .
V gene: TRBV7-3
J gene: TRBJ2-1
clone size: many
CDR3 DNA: TGTGCCAGCAGACATCCATCCCACAATGAGCAGTTCTTC
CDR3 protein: CASRHPSHNEQFF

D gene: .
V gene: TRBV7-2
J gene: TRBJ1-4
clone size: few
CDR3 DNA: TGTGCCAGCAGCTTAGTGGTCCGACGGATTAATGAAAAACTGTTTTTT
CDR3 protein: CASSLVVRRINEKLFF

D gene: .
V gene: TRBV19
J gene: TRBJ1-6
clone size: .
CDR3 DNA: TGTGCCAGTAGTATGTTTGAATCACCCCTCCACTTT
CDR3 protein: CASSMFESPLHF

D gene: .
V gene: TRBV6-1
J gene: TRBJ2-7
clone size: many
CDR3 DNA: TGTGCCAGCAGTGGACGACTGCCTTCCTACGAGCAGTACTTC
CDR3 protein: CASSGRLPSYEQYF

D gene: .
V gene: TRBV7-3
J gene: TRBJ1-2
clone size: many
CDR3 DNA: TGTGCCAGCAGCCAGGCGCAGGGAAGCTATGGCTACACCTTC
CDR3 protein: CASSQAQGSYGYTF

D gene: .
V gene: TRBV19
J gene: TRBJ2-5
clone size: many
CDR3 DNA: TGTGCCAGTAGTATCGGCCGAAGGGCAGAAGAGACCCAGTACTTC
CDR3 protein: CASSIGRRAEETQYF

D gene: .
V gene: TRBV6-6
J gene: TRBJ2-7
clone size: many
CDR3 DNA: TGTGCCACAAGACACGTCGCATACTACGAGCAGTACTTC
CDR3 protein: CATRHVAYYEQYF

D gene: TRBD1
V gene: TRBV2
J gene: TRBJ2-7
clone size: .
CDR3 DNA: TGTGCCAGCAGTCAACGACAGGGTCCGTCCTACGAGCAGTACTTC
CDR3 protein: CASSQRQGPSYEQYF

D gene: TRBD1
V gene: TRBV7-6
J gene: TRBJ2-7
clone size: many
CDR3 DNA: TGTGCCAGCAGCGTCCGAACAGGGGTCGAGCAGTACTTC
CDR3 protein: CASSVRTGVEQYF

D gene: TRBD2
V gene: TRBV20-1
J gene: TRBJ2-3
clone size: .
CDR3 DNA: TGCAGTGCCCTAAGGAGCCGGGGGGGCACAGATACGCAGTATTTT
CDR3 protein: CSALRSRGGTDTQYF

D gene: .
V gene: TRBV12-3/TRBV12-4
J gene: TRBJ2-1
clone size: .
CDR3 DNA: TGTGCCAGCAGCTTAGGCGGGGACAAGGTTGGTGAGCAGTTCTTC
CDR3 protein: CASSLGGDKVGEQFF

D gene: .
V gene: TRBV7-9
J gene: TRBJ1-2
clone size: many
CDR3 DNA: TGTGCCAGCAGCTTAGACAGGGCGTATGGCTACACCTTC
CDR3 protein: CASSLDRAYGYTF

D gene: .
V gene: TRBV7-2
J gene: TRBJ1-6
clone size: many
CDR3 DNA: TGTGCCAGCAGATCCGGACAATATAATTCACCCCTCCACTTT
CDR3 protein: CASRSGQYNSPLHF

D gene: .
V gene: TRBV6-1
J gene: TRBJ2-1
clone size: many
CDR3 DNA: TGTGCCAGCAAGAACCCGCGGAGGAATGAGCAGTTCTTC
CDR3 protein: CASKNPRRNEQFF

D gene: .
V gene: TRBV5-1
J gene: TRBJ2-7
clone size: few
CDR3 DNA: TGCGCCAGCAGCTCCGCGGTCTCCTACGAGCAGTACTTC
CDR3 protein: CASSSAVSYEQYF

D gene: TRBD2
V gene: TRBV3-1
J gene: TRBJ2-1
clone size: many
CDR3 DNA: TGTGCCAGCAGCCAACCTAGCGGGAGGGTCTACAATGAGCAGTTCTTC
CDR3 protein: CASSQPSGRVYNEQFF

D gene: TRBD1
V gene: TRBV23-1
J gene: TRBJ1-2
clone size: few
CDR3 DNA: TGCGCCAGCAGTCAATCGGGGACAGACTATGGCTACACCTTC
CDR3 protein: CASSQSGTDYGYTF

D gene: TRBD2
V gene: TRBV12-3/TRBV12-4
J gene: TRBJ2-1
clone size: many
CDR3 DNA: TGTGCCAGCAGTTTTTTCCCGGGAGGGCCCCACAATGAGCAGTTCTTC
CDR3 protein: CASSFFPGGPHNEQFF

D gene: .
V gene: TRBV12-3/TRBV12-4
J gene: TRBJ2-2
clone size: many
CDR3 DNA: TGTGCCAGCAGTCCCCAGAACACCGGGGAGCTGTTTTTT
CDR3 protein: CASSPQNTGELFF

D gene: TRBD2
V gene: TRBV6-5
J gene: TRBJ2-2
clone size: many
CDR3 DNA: TGTGCCAGCGGTGCGGGGGGGCAAGTTGTCGGGGAGCTGTTTTTT
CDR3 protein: CASGAGGQVVGELFF

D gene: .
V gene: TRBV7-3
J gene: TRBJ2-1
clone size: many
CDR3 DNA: TGTGCCAGCAGCCATCAGGGCCATGAGCAGTTCTTC
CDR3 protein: CASSHQGHEQFF

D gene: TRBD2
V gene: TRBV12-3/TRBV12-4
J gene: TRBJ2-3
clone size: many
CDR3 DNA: TGTGCCAGCAGTTCCTCTAGCGGGAGTTTGCCCGAAACTTTAAGCACAGATACGCAGTATTTT
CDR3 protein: CASSSSSGSLPETLSTDTQYF

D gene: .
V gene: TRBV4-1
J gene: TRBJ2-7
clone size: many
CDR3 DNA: TGCGCCAGCAGCCAAGAAGGATGGCGGGGCGAGCAGTACTTC
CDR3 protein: CASSQEGWRGEQYF

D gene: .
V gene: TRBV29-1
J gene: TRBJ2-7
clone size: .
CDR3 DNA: TGCAGCGTCCGACGACAGGCCTACGAGCAGTACTTC
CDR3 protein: CSVRRQAYEQYF

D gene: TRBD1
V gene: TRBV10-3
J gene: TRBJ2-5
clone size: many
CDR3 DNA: TGTGCCATCAGTGGGACAGGGGAGACCCAGTACTTC
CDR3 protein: CAISGTGETQYF

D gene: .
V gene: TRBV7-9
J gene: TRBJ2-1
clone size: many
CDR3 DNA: TGTGCCAGCAGCTTACTGCAACTGGGAGAGCAGTTCTTC
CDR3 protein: CASSLLQLGEQFF

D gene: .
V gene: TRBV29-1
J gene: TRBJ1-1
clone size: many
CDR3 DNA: TGCAGCGTTGCGAAGGGACAGAACACTGAAGCTTTCTTT
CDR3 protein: CSVAKGQNTEAFF

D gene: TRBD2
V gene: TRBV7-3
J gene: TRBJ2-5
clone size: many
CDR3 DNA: TGTGCCAGCAGCTCTGCCGAGACTAGCGGGGTGCGAGAGACCCAGTACTTC
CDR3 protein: CASSSAETSGVRETQYF

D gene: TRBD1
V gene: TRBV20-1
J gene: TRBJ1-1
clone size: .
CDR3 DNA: TGCAGTGCTAGAGATGAGACAGGGGGTACGGCTTTCTTT
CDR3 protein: CSARDETGGTAFF

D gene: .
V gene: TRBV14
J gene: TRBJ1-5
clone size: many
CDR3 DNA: TGTGCCAGCAGCCTGGACGGCACGAATCAGCCCCAGCATTTT
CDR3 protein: CASSLDGTNQPQHF

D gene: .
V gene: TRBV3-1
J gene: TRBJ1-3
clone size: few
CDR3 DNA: TGTGCCAGCAGCCAAGTCAGGGTAGGCGGAAACACCATATATTTT
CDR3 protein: CASSQVRVGGNTIYF

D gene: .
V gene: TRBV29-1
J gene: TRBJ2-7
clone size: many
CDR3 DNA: TGCAGCGTTACTGACAGCATCCGCTCCTACGAGCAGTACTTC
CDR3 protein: CSVTDSIRSYEQYF

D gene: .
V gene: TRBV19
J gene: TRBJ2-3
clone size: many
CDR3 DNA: TGTGCCAGTAATGGAGGACCCCCAGATACGCAGTATTTT
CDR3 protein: CASNGGPPDTQYF

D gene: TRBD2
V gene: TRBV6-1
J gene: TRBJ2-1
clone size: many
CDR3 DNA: TGTGCCAGCAGTAGACTAGCGGACATCTCCTACAATGAGCAGTTCTTC
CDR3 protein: CASSRLADISYNEQFF

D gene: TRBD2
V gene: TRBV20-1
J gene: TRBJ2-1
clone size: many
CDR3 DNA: TGCAGTGCTAGAGCCCCCTGGCGGGGGGGCCAGTCCCGCTCCTACAATGAGCAGTTCTTC
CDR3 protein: CSARAPWRGGQSRSYNEQFF

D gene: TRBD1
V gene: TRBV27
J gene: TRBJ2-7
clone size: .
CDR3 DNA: TGTGCCAGCAGTATTCGACAGGGGAAATACGAGCAGTACTTC
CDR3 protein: CASSIRQGKYEQYF

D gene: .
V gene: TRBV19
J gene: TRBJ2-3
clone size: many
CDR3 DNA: TGTGCCAGTAGTATAATCGGTCCAGATACGCAGTATTTT
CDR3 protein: CASSIIGPDTQYF

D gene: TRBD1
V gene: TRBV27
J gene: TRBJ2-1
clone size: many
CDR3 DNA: TGTGCCAGCAGTTTACGAGGACAGGTTGAGCAGTTCTTC
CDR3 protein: CASSLRGQVEQFF

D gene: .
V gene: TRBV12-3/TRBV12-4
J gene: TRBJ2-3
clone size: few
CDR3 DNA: TGTGCCAGCAGTCAGAGGGCGGTTAGCACAGATACGCAGTATTTT
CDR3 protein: CASSQRAVSTDTQYF

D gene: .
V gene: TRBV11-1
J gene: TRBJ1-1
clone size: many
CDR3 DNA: TGTGCCAGCAGCTTAGCAGGAGGCAGAGCTGAAGCTTTCTTT
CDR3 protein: CASSLAGGRAEAFF

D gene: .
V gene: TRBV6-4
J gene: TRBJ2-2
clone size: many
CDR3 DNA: TGTGCCAGCGGCACAGACACCGGGGAGCTGTTTTTT
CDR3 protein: CASGTDTGELFF

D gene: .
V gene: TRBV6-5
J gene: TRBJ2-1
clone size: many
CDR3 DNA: TGTGCCAGCAGTTACCCGTGGGGGGAGCAGTTCTTC
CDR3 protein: CASSYPWGEQFF

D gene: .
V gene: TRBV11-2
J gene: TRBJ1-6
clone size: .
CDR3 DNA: TGTGCCAGCAGCTTACGGGCTAGAGCCGCAAATTCACCCCTCCACTTT
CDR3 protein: CASSLRARAANSPLHF

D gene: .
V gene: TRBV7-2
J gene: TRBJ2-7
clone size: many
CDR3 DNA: TGTGCCAGCAGCTTAGTGCAGGAGCAGTACTTC
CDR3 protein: CASSLVQEQYF

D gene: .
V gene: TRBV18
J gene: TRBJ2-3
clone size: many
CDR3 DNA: TGTGCCAGCTCACCCATTCTTGACCTCCGCACTCCCACAGATACGCAGTATTTT
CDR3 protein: CASSPILDLRTPTDTQYF

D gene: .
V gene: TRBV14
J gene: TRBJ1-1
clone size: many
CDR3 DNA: TGTGCCAGCAGCCAAGTCCGAGGGAACACTGAAGCTTTCTTT
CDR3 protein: CASSQVRGNTEAFF

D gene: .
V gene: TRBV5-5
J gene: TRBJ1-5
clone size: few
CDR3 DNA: TGTGCCAGCAGCCTATCGACAATCAATCAGCCCCAGCATTTT
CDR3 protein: CASSLSTINQPQHF

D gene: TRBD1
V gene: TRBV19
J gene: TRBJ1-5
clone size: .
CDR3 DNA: TGTGCCAGTAGCGGACAGGGAGTGGGAAATCAGCCCCAGCATTTT
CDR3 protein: CASSGQGVGNQPQHF

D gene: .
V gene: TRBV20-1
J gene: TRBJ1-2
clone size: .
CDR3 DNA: TGCAGTGCCGTAGCCTACAACTATGGCTACACCTTC
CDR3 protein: CSAVAYNYGYTF